This T cell receptor beta chain comes out of a study of blood T cell repertoires in COVID-19. About the study: The analysed material was cDNA or gDNA that came from T cells, B-cell-depleted T cells, or PBMCs.

The CDR3 is 16 amino acids. CDR1 and CDR2 from the germline V gene are MNHEY and SMNVEV (reference sequence). Losses at the gene ends were 5 bases for V and 5 bases for J; bases not matched to a gene: 11. Per the original data handling: Amplification of reference gene primers was used by the study to estimate nucleated cell counts. Profiled with immunoSEQ multiplex PCR; TCRdb holds only in-frame clones, not every one. D and trimming were read from the DNA, whereas the V and J calls and clone size are those reported in that table. Of more than 40,000 clones listed, about nine tenths are singletons. The source is a man aged 55 to 69 with active or convalescent COVID-19. V usage is TRBV27 and J usage is TRBJ1-5; 8 bases map to TRBD1. Sample: peripheral blood. The CDR3 sequence is CASSPAGQEIDQPQHF. The CDR3 DNA reads as TGTGCCAGCAGTCCGGCGGGACAGGAGATCGATCAGCCCCAGCATTTT.